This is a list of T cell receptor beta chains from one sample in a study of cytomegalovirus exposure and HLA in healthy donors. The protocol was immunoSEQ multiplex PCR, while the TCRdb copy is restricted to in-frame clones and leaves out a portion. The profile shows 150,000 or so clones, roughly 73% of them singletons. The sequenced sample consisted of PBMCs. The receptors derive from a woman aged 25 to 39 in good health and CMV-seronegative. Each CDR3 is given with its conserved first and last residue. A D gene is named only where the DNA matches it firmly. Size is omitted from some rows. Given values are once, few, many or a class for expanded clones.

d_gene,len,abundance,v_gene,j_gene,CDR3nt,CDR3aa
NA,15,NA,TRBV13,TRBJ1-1,TGTGCCAGCAGCTTAGTACCAGGGGTGAACACTGAAGCTTTCTTT,CASSLVPGVNTEAFF
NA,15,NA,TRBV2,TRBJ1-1,TGTGCCAGCAGTTTCGATCCTCAGGGGATGCCTGAAGCTTTCTTT,CASSFDPQGMPEAFF
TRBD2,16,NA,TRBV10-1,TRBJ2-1,TGCGCCAGCATTATTATAGCGGGGGACATCTACAATGAGCAGTTCTTC,CASIIIAGDIYNEQFF
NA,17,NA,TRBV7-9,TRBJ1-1,TGTGCCAGCAGTACCCTCGGCGGGGCGACCCGGAACACTGAAGCTTTCTTT,CASSTLGGATRNTEAFF
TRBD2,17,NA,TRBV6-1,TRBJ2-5,TGTGCCAGCAGTGCCCTTTCCCTAGCGGCGGTAGTAGAGACCCAGTACTTC,CASSALSLAAVVETQYF
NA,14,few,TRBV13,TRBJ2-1,TGTGCCAGCAGCTTAGGGAGAACTTACAATGAGCAGTTCTTC,CASSLGRTYNEQFF
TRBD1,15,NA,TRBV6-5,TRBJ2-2,TGTGCCAGCAGTACCGGGACAGCGAACACCGGGGAGCTGTTTTTT,CASSTGTANTGELFF
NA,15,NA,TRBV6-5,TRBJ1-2,TGTGCCAGCAGTTATGGATGGGGGGGGAATTCTGGCTACACCTTC,CASSYGWGGNSGYTF
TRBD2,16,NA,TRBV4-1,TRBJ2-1,TGCGCCAGCAGCCAAGGATTGACTAGCGGGCAGAATGAGCAGTTCTTC,CASSQGLTSGQNEQFF
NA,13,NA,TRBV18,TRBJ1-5,TGTGCCAGCTCTCCGGACAGTAATCAGCCCCAGCATTTT,CASSPDSNQPQHF
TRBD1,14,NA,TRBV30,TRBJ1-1,TGTGCCTGGAGTCCCGGGACAGGGAGGTCTCGGGCTTTCTTT,CAWSPGTGRSRAFF
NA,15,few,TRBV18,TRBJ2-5,TGTGCCAGCTCACCCTCAAGAGCCCGTCCGGAGACCCAGTACTTC,CASSPSRARPETQYF
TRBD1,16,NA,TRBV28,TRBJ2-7,TGTGCCAGCAGTTTAGTGACAGGGCAAATTTTCTACGAGCAGTACTTC,CASSLVTGQIFYEQYF
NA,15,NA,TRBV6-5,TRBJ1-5,TGTGCCAGCAGTTACGACAGCATTAGCAATCAGCCCCAGCATTTT,CASSYDSISNQPQHF
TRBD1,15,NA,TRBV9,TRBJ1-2,TGTGCCAGCAGCGCGTCCGGGACAGTAAACTATGGCTACACCTTC,CASSASGTVNYGYTF
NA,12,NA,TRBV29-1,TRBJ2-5,TGCAGCGTCCCGACAGGAGAAGAGACCCAGTACTTC,CSVPTGEETQYF
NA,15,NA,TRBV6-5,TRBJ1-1,TGTGCCAGCAGTTACGGGGCAGGGGTGAACACTGAAGCTTTCTTT,CASSYGAGVNTEAFF
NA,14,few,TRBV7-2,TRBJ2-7,TGTGCCAGCAGCTTAGGGCAGCGATCCTACGAGCAGTACTTC,CASSLGQRSYEQYF
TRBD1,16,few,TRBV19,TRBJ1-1,TGTGCCAGTAGACCCACAGACAGGGGGCGCGTCGGTGAAGCTTTCTTT,CASRPTDRGRVGEAFF
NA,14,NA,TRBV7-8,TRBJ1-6,TGTGCCAGCAGCCCTGGGGGGGCATCGTCATCCCTCCACTTT,CASSPGGASSSLHF
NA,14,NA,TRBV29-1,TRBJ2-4,TGCAGCGTTGTTCCCAGCGGGTATCAAAACATTCAGTACTTC,CSVVPSGYQNIQYF
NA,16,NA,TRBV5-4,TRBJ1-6,TGTGCCAGCAGTTCAGGGGTACAGGGAATGGGTTCACCCCTCCACTTT,CASSSGVQGMGSPLHF
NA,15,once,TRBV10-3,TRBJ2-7,TGTGCCATCAGTGAGTTCCTCGGGGGGCTTTACGAGCAGTACTTC,CAISEFLGGLYEQYF
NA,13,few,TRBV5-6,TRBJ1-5,TGTGCCAGCAGTTCCGCGGGGGGTCAGCCCCAGCATTTT,CASSSAGGQPQHF
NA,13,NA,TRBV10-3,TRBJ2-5,TGTGCCACCGGGGGTCAGGGCCGAGAGACCCAGTACTTC,CATGGQGRETQYF
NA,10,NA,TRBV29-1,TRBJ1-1,TGCAGCGTTCGGGGGGCTGAAGCTTTCTTT,CSVRGAEAFF
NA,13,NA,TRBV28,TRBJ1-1,TGTGCCAGCAGTTTATCCGTGAACACTGAAGCTTTCTTT,CASSLSVNTEAFF
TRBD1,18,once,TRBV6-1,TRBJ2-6,TGTGCCAGCAGTGTTCTGGGACAGGGAGCCTCTGGGGCCAACGGCCTGACTTTC,CASSVLGQGASGANGLTF
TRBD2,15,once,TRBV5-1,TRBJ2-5,TGCGCCAGCAGCCAATTCGGGGGGGGCGAGGAGACCCAGTACTTC,CASSQFGGGEETQYF
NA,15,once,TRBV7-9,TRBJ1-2,TGTGCCAGCAGCTTAGCGGCCGCGGGCGGTGGGGGCTACACCTTC,CASSLAAAGGGGYTF
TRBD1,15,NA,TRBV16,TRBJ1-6,TGTGCCAGCAGCCAGGGCTACAGGGGTGGTTCACCCCTCCACTTT,CASSQGYRGGSPLHF
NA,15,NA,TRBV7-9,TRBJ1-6,TGTGCCAGCAGCTTAGCGAGAAGTGAGAATTCACCCCTCCACTTT,CASSLARSENSPLHF
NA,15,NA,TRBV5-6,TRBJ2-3,TGTGCCAGCAGGAACTGGGGCCTTAGCACAGATACGCAGTATTTT,CASRNWGLSTDTQYF
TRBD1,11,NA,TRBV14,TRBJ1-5,TGTGCCAGCGGGCAGGGGGGGCCCCAGCATTTT,CASGQGGPQHF
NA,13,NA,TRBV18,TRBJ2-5,TGTGCCAGCTCACCTATCAGTCAAGAGACCCAGTACTTC,CASSPISQETQYF
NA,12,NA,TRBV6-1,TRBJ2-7,TGTGCCAGCAGTCCCGAGGGATACGAGCAGTACTTC,CASSPEGYEQYF
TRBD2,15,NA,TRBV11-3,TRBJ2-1,TGTGCCAGCAGCCTTAGCGGGGGAACGTGGAATGAGCAGTTCTTC,CASSLSGGTWNEQFF
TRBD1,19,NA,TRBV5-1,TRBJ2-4,TGCGCCAGCAGTCGCTGGGGACAGGGAGGGACGCGTGGCGAAAACATTCAGTACTTC,CASSRWGQGGTRGENIQYF